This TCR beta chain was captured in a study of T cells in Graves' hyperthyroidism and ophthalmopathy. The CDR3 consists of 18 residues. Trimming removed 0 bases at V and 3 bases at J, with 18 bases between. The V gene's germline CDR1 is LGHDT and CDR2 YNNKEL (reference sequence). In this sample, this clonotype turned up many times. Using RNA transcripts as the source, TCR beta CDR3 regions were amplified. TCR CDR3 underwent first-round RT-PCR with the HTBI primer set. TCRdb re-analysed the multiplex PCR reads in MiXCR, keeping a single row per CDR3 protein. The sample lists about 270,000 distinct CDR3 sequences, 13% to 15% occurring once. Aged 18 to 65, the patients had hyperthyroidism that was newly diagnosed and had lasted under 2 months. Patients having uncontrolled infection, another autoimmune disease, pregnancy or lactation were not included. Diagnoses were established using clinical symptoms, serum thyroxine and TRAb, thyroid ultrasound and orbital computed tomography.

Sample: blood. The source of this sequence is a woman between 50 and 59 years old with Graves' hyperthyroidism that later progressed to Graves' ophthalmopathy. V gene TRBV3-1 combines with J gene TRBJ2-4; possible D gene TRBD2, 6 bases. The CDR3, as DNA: TGTGCCAGCAGCCAAGATGTGCTTCCTAGCGCCCACAAAAACATTCAGTACTTC. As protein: CASSQDVLPSAHKNIQYF. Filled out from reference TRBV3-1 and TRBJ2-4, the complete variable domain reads DTAVSQTPKYLVTQMGNDKSIKCEQNLGHDTMYWYKQDSKKFLKIMFSYNNKELIINETVPNRFSPKSPDKAHLNLHINSLELGDSAVYFCASSQDVLPSAHKNIQYFGAGTRLSVL.